This T cell receptor (beta chain) was captured by sequencing in a study of cytomegalovirus exposure and HLA in healthy donors. Sequencing used immunoSEQ multiplex PCR; TCRdb keeps in-frame clones, though not all of them. The data contain 70,000 or so clones, 85% to 95% of them seen just once; the ten biggest clones take up roughly 1.4%. A remark on this clone: Its target is unknown.

The study's findings and limits: Many donors shared some public TCRs, even though most TCR sequences were rare. It was found in a later analysis that first-cohort TCR clusters tended to co-occur in the 90 to 150 validation repertoires. Three chains tied to CMV proved CMV antigen-specific in vitro. High sensitivity and specificity were reportedly achieved when the classifier diagnosed cytomegalovirus status.

The CDR3 runs to 14 residues. Between the trimmed V and J ends, which lost 3 bases and 0 bases, there was a span of 9 bases. Germline lookup yields CDR1 SQVTM and CDR2 ANQGSEA. This chain links TRBV29-1 with TRBJ2-1, with a possible D match to TRBD1 (6 bases). Sequenced: PBMCs. This receptor was identified in a man younger than 30 in good health and CMV-seropositive. The CDR3 coding sequence is TGCAGCGTTGAGAGGGGGTCCTCCTACAATGAGCAGTTCTTC. Translation: CSVERGSSYNEQFF.